This TCR beta chain emerged from a study of T cells in localized non-small cell lung cancer. The method was immunoSEQ multiplex PCR; TCRdb's version includes in-frame clones alone and lacks a portion of them. This table has around 91,000 clones, roughly 86% appearing once. Germline V gives CDR1 SGDLS, CDR2 YYNGEE. Trimming took off 0 bases at V and 6 bases at J, with 14 bases between the two ends. This CDR3 region has 15 residues. The sample consisted of peripheral blood, taken before any cancer treatment. The V call is TRBV9, the J call TRBJ2-3, with D tentatively TRBD1 or TRBD2 (6 bases each). The receptor was isolated from a man aged 35 to 70 with stage I squamous cell lung carcinoma. Here the CDR3 reads CASSVDPGAVDTQYF. The CDR3 DNA reads as TGTGCCAGCAGCGTAGATCCGGGGGCGGTGGATACGCAGTATTTT.